Shown below are 18 T cell receptor beta chains from a single sample sequenced in a study of cytomegalovirus exposure and HLA in healthy donors. The PCR employed 60 Vbeta primers together with 13 Jbeta primers. Measured with immunoSEQ multiplex PCR; TCRdb has only the in-frame clones, and not every one. The sample contains 200,000 or so clones, 82% of which appear only once. Sequenced input: PBMCs. Receptor source: a boy younger than 10 in good health and CMV-seronegative.

This clone has only one observation. The chain couples TRBV11-2 to TRBJ2-5; D may be TRBD2 (6 bases). Germline V gene sequence: CDR1 SGHAT, CDR2 FQNNGV. The CDR3 spans 13 residues. V lost 5 bases and J lost 5, with 12 bases in between. The DNA for the CDR3 is TGTGCCAGCAGCCCCTACCGGGGGGAGACCCAGTACTTC. Translating it yields CASSPYRGETQYF.

The rearrangement links TRBV5-6 to TRBJ1-2; 7 bases line up with TRBD1. Losses at the gene ends were 3 bases for V and 8 bases for J; bases not matched to a gene: 19. The CDR3 totals 17 residues. CDR1 is SGHDT, CDR2 YYEEEE, per germline. The CDR3 loop is CASSYITAGTENYGYTF. Written as DNA, the CDR3 is TGTGCCAGCAGCTACATTACTGCCGGGACAGAGAATTACGGCTACACCTTC.

V is TRBV6-1 and J is TRBJ1-2; no clear D. This CDR3 spans 14 amino acids. The germline CDR1 and CDR2 sequences are MNHNS and SASEGT. V lost 3 bases and J lost 7, with 15 bases in between. The CDR3 DNA is TGTGCCAGCAGTGAGAGGGAGGCTGTGAGTGGCTACACCTTC. Translated, it gives CASSEREAVSGYTF.

V and J are TRBV18 and TRBJ2-7; D gene uncertain. The CDR3 spans 15 residues. Trimming left V 6 bases short and J 0 bases short, with 15 bases between. Germline CDR1 KGHSH, CDR2 LQKENI. CDR3: CASSPNAVHSYEQYF. The CDR3 nucleotides read TGTGCCAGCTCCCCTAATGCGGTCCACTCCTACGAGCAGTACTTC. The variable domain in full, with the rest retrieved from reference TRBV18 and TRBJ2-7, is NAGVMQNPRHLVRRRGQEARLRCSPMKGHSHVYWYRQLPEEGLKFMVYLQKENIIDESGMPKERFSAEFPKEGPSILRIQQVVRGDSAAYFCASSPNAVHSYEQYFGPGTRLTVT.

This clone was recorded a few times. J is TRBJ2-3 and V is TRBV18; 9 nucleotides align to TRBD2. The CDR3 has 16 amino acids. CDR1 is KGHSH and CDR2 is LQKENI in the germline V gene. V trimming: 3 bases; J trimming: 2 bases; junction bases outside the gene matches: 6. The CDR3 sequence is CASSPLAGANTDTQYF. CDR3 bases: TGTGCCAGCTCACCGTTAGCGGGGGCGAACACAGATACGCAGTATTTT.

This clone came up once. The chain couples TRBV7-9 to TRBJ1-5; 7 bases map to TRBD1. Trimming at V came to 5 bases and at J to 2 bases, leaving 15 bases not matched to a gene. Per germline, CDR1 SEHNR and CDR2 FQNEAQ (reference sequence). The CDR3 loop spans 18 amino acids. Here the CDR3 reads CASSDFTRTGRGNQPQHF. CDR3 nucleotides: TGTGCCAGCAGCGATTTTACCCGGACAGGACGAGGCAATCAGCCCCAGCATTTT.

The J gene is TRBJ2-5, the V gene TRBV2, with 9 bases lining up with TRBD2. The CDR3 contains 15 residues. The germline V gene encodes CDR1 SNHLY and CDR2 FYNNEI. Germline trimming cut 4 bases from V and 5 bases from J; bases unmatched to any gene: 8. CDR3 in DNA: TGTGCCAGCAGTGGACGCGGGGGGGCCTGGGAGACCCAGTACTTC. Translating it yields CASSGRGGAWETQYF.

This chain connects TRBV11-2 to TRBJ2-7; D is undetermined. Per germline, CDR1 SGHAT and CDR2 FQNNGV. The length of the CDR3 is 12 residues. V lost 0 bases, J lost 5 bases, and 5 bases lay in between. CDR3 bases: TGTGCCAGCAGCTTAGACGCGAACGAGCAGTACTTC. This codes for CASSLDANEQYF.

This chain uses TRBV30 with TRBJ2-4, with 11 bases aligning to TRBD2. CDR1 GTSNPN and CDR2 SVGIG come from the germline V gene (reference sequence). J gave up 13 bases and V 4 bases, and 9 bases lay outside the gene matches. This CDR3 region has 13 residues. The CDR3 sequence is CAWNLAGGRVQYF. The CDR3 region has the DNA TGTGCCTGGAACCTAGCGGGGGGCCGGGTACAGTACTTC.

A note on this clone: At one boundary the junction diverges from the germline segment, which might be a read error. The genes are TRBV19 and TRBJ2-1; no reliable D call. Looked up from germline, CDR1 is LNHDA and CDR2 is SQIVND (reference sequence). The CDR3 runs to 13 residues. The CDR3, as DNA: TGTGCCAGTAATATAGGCCGTCCGGATGAGCAGTTCTTC. As protein: CASNIGRPDEQFF.

The genes are TRBV9 and TRBJ1-6; TRBD1 is a possible D gene (5 bases). The CDR3 has 14 amino acids. V gave up 0 bases and J gave up 6 bases, with 7 bases separating them. Germline CDR1 reads SGDLS; CDR2 reads YYNGEE. The CDR3 nucleotides are TGTGCCAGCAGCGTAGGGGGCCTTAATTCACCCCTCCACTTT. Translating gives CASSVGGLNSPLHF.

Here the CDR3 DNA reads TGCGCCAGCAGGGCTGGGGGGGGAGGCTACACCTTC. Translation gives CASRAGGGGYTF. The chain employs TRBV4-1 and TRBJ1-2, with D maybe TRBD1 (5 bases). This CDR3 is built from 12 residues. Trimming removed 6 bases at V and 8 bases at J, with 13 bases between. CDR1 and CDR2 (germline): MGHRA, YSYEKL.

The V gene is TRBV7-2, the J gene TRBJ2-2; perhaps TRBD1 as D (5 bases). CDR1 SGHTA and CDR2 FQGNSA come from the germline V gene. Trimming left V 4 bases short and J 0 bases short, with 9 bases between. The CDR3 runs 15 residues. The CDR3 DNA is TGTGCCAGCAGCTCAGGGTTGTCGAACACCGGGGAGCTGTTTTTT. Its protein is CASSSGLSNTGELFF.

The V gene is TRBV5-4, the J gene TRBJ2-1, with D possibly matching TRBD1 (6 bases). This CDR3 contains 14 residues. From germline, CDR1 is SGHNT and CDR2 YYREEE (reference sequence). Trimming cost V 4 bases and J 5 bases, with 13 bases left between them. DNA of the CDR3: TGTGCCAGCAGCCGACCCGACAGGAACAATGAGCAGTTCTTC. Protein: CASSRPDRNNEQFF.

This rearrangement joins TRBV27 to TRBJ1-2; D possibly corresponds to TRBD1 (6 bases). Looked up from germline, CDR1 is MNHEY and CDR2 is SMNVEV (reference sequence). This CDR3 contains 13 residues. V lost 2 bases and J 4 bases, leaving 8 bases between the germline ends. The CDR3 DNA reads TGTGCCAGCAGTTTAGGGACAAGCTATGGCTACACCTTC. This encodes CASSLGTSYGYTF.

V is TRBV14 and J is TRBJ1-3, with a possible D match to TRBD1 (5 bases). Germline CDR1 and CDR2: SGHDN and FVKESK. Trimming took 5 bases from V and 9 from J, leaving 11 bases between them. The CDR3 length is 12 residues. The CDR3 protein is CASSFSGSTIYF. CDR3 sequence (DNA): TGTGCCAGCAGCTTCTCAGGGTCCACCATATATTTT.

The chain combines TRBV14 with TRBJ1-2, with a possible D match to TRBD1 (5 bases). The CDR3 consists of 12 residues. Trimming left V 3 bases short and J 4 bases short, with 6 bases between. Germline assignment: CDR1 SGHDN and CDR2 FVKESK. The CDR3 loop is CASSQGRYGYTF. The CDR3 region has the DNA TGTGCCAGCAGCCAGGGGCGCTATGGCTACACCTTC.

This CDR3 is CASSATAGTSIGLQFF. CDR3 sequence (DNA): TGTGCCAGCAGCGCGACTGCCGGGACTAGTATAGGTTTACAGTTCTTC. The rearrangement uses TRBV9 and TRBJ2-1; the match to TRBD2 covers 8 bases. The V and J ends lost 3 bases and 13 bases, in that order; junction bases with no gene match: 18. CDR3 length equals 16 residues. Germline V lookup: CDR1 SGDLS, CDR2 YYNGEE.